The clone carrying this TCR beta chain was detected many times. MiXCR, run by TCRdb on the 5' RACE reads, gives a single entry per CDR3 protein. The data show about 68,000 distinct CDR3 sequences, 15% to 20% seen once. The data are from a study of T-cell memory formation after mild COVID-19. This receptor was obtained from an adult woman who had mild COVID-19 (a few samples of this study predate the infection). Cell type and time point are not known. Sequences were obtained from PBMCs or a T cell subset sorted from them (not recorded which).

CDR3 coding DNA: TGCGCCAGCAGCTTAGTCCAGCGGGTCTCCTACAATGAGCAGTTCTTC. The encoded protein is CASSLVQRVSYNEQFF. This chain uses TRBV5-1 with TRBJ2-1; possibly TRBD2 for D (6 bases). The germline V gene has CDR1 SGHRS and CDR2 YFSETQ. The CDR3 is made up of 16 amino acids. V dropped 2 bases and J dropped 0 bases, with 12 bases sitting between them.